The present T cell receptor (beta chain) was sequenced within a study of a mutant IDH1 vaccine in newly diagnosed glioma. Study details: Beforehand, treatment had been radiotherapy, temozolomide, or both; the majority received both.

The germline V gene has CDR1 KGHSH and CDR2 LQKENI. The CDR3 length is 17 residues. Trimming took 3 bases from V and 1 from J, leaving 16 bases between them. Measured with immunoSEQ multiplex PCR; TCRdb has only the in-frame clones, and not every one. Seen here are 60,000 to 65,000 clones, roughly 80% observed once, and the top ten hold 3.8%. The time point denotes: week 47, end of study. Doses comprised 300 ug of mutant IDH1 20-mer peptide each, plus topical imiquimod. On this clone: Its antigen remains unidentified.

This sequence originates from a man younger than 40 with glioma. The chain carries TRBV18 and TRBJ1-5, with D perhaps matching TRBD1 (6 bases). Specimen: PBMCs, collected from a glioma patient whose treatment included an IDH1 peptide vaccine. The CDR3 nucleotides read TGTGCCAGCTCACCCCTCAGACAGGATGGGAGCAATCAGCCCCAGCATTTT. It translates to CASSPLRQDGSNQPQHF.